Many counts were recorded for the clone carrying this T cell receptor (beta chain). The sample belongs to a study of human T cells and chemical hapten exposure. As for the study in general: Patch tests applied 0.01% DPC to the upper back, read at 6 days.

This sample's time point: patch test 3, about 24 weeks after DPC sensitization. As to treatment: therapeutic diphenylcyclopropenone sensitization with weekly scalp DPC. MiXCR, applied by TCRdb to the RACE reads, yields one record per CDR3 protein. The repertoire holds approximately 71,000 distinct CDR3 sequences, with over 8.5% as singletons. This CDR3 is built from 13 residues. Germline lookup yields CDR1 LNHDA and CDR2 SQIVND (reference sequence). Trimming cost V 1 base and J 8 bases, with 9 bases left between them. The chain couples TRBV19 to TRBJ2-1; D remains ambiguous. Sequenced here: whole blood, sampled in connection with sensitization to the hapten diphenylcyclopropenone (DPC). The receptor was isolated from a woman aged 50 to 60 with alopecia areata. Some clones in this sample may be carry-over from other donors' samples. CDR3 amino acids: CASSIVDTDEQFF. The CDR3 DNA is TGTGCCAGTAGTATAGTAGACACCGATGAGCAGTTCTTC. Filled out from reference TRBV19 and TRBJ2-1, the complete variable domain reads DGGITQSPKYLFRKEGQNVTLSCEQNLNHDAMYWYRQDPGQGLRLIYYSQIVNDFQKGDIAEGYSVSREKKESFPLTVTSAQKNPTAFYLCASSIVDTDEQFFGPGTRLTVL.